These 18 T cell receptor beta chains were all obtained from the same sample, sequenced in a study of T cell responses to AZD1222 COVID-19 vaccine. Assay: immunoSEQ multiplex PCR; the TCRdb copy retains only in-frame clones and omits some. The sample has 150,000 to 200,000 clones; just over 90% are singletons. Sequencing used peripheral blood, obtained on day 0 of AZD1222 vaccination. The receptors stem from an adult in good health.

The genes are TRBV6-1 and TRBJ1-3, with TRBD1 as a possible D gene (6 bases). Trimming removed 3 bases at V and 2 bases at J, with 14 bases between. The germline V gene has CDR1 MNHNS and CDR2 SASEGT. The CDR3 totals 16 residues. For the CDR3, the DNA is TGTGCCAGCAGTGACCAAACGGGACACACTGGAAACACCATATATTTT. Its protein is CASSDQTGHTGNTIYF.

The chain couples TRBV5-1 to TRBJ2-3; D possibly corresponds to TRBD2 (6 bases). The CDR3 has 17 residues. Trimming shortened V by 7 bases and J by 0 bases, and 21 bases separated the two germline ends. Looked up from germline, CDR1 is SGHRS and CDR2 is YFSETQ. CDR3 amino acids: CASGLTTGIPSTDTQYF. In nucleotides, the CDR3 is TGCGCCAGCGGACTAACGACCGGGATCCCTAGCACAGATACGCAGTATTTT.

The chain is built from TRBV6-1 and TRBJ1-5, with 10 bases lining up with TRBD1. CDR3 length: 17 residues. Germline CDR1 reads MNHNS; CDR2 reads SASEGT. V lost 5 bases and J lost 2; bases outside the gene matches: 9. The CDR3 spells CASSKETGGNRNQPQHF. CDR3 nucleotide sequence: TGTGCCAGCAGTAAAGAGACAGGGGGCAATCGCAATCAGCCCCAGCATTTT.

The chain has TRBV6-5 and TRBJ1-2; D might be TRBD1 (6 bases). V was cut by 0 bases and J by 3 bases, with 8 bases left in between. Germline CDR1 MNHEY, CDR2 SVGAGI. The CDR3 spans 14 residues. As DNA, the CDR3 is TGTGCCAGCAGTTACTCTTACAGGGACTATGGCTACACCTTC. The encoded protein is CASSYSYRDYGYTF.

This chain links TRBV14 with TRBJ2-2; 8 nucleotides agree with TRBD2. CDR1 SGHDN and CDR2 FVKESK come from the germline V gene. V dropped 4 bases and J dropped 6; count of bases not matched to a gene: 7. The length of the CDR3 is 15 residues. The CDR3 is CASSLVAGTAGELFF. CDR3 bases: TGTGCCAGCAGCCTAGTAGCGGGAACGGCCGGGGAGCTGTTTTTT.

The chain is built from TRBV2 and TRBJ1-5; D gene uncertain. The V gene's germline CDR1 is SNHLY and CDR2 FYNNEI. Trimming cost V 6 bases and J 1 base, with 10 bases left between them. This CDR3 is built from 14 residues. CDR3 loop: CASRKDTSNQPQHF. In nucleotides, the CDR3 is TGTGCCAGCAGAAAAGACACGAGCAATCAGCCCCAGCATTTT.

CDR3 in DNA: TGTGCCAGCAGCTTAGATCTAAGGGTAGCGGGACAGGGGAACTATGGCTACACCTTC. Its protein is CASSLDLRVAGQGNYGYTF. This chain connects TRBV5-4 to TRBJ1-2; 10 nucleotides line up with TRBD1. After removal of 2 bases from V and 2 bases from J, the junction contained 15 bases not matched to a gene. The CDR3 runs to 19 residues. Germline CDR1 reads SGHNT; CDR2 reads YYREEE (reference sequence).

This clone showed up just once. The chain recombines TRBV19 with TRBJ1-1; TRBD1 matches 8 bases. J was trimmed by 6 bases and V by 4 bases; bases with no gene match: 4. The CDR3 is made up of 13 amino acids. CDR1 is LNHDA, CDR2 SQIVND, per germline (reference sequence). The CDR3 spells CASSTDRGAEAFF. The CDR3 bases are TGTGCCAGTAGTACAGACAGGGGCGCTGAAGCTTTCTTT.

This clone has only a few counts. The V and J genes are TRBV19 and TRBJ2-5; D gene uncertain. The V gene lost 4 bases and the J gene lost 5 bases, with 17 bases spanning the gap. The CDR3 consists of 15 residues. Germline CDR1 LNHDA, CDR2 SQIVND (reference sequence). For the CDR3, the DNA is TGTGCCAGTAGTAAGTGGGCGGACGGTGACGAGACCCAGTACTTC. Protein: CASSKWADGDETQYF.

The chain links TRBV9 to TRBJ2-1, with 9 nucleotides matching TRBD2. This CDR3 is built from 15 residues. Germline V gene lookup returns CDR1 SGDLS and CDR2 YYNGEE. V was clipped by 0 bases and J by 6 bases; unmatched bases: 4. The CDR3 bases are TGTGCCAGCAGCGTAGGTTCGACTAGCGGCAATGAGCAGTTCTTC. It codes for CASSVGSTSGNEQFF.

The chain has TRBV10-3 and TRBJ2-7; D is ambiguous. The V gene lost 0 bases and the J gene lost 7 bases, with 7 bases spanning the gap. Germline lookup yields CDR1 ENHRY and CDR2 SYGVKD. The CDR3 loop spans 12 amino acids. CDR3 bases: TGTGCCATCAGTGAGTCACTCGGGGAGCAGTACTTC. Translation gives CAISESLGEQYF.

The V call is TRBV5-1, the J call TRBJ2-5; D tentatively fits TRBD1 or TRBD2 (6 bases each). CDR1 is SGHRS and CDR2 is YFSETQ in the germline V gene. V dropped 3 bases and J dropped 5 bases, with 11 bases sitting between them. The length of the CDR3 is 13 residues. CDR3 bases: TGCGCCAGCAGCTCGGGGGCGGGGGAGACCCAGTACTTC. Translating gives CASSSGAGETQYF.

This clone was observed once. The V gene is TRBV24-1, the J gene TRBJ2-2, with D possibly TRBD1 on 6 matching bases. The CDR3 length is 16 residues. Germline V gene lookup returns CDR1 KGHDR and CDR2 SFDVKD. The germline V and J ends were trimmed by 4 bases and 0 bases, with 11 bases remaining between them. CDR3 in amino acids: CATSDTRTANTGELFF. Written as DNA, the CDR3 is TGTGCCACCAGTGACACCCGGACAGCGAACACCGGGGAGCTGTTTTTT.

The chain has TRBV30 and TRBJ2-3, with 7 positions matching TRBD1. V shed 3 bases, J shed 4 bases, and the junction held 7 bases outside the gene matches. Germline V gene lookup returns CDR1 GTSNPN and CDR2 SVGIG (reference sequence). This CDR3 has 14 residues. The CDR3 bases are TGTGCCTGGAGCCTAGGGGGCGCCGCAGATACGCAGTATTTT. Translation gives CAWSLGGAADTQYF.

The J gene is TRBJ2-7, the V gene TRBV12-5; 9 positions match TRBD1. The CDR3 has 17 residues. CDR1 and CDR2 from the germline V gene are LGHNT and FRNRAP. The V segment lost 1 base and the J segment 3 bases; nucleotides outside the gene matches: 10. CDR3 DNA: TGTGCTAGTGGTTTGGCCCCAGGACAGGGGATTTTCTACGAGCAGTACTTC. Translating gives CASGLAPGQGIFYEQYF.

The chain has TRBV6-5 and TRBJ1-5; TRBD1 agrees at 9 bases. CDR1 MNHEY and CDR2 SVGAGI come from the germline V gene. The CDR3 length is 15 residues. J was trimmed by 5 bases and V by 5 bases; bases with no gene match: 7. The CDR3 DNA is TGTGCCAGCAGTATCAACAGGGGGCAGGATCAGCCCCAGCATTTT. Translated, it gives CASSINRGQDQPQHF.

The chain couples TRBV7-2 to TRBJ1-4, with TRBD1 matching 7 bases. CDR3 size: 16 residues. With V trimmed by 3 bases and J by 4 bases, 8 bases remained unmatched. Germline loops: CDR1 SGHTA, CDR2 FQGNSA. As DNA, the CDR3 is TGTGCCAGCAGCTTCCGGCGGACAGGCAATAATGAAAAACTGTTTTTT. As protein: CASSFRRTGNNEKLFF.

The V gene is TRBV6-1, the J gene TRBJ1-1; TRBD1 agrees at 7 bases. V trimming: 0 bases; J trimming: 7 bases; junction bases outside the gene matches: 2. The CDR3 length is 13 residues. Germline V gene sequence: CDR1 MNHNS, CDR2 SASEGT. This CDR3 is CASSEAGQSEAFF. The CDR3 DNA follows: TGTGCCAGCAGTGAAGCGGGACAGAGTGAAGCTTTCTTT.